This T cell receptor (beta chain) appears in the sequencing data of a study of shared clonotypes between healthy human individuals. At the level of the study: Donors had three CD4 naive, three CD4 memory, two CD8 naive and one CD8 memory plate apiece. Broader study findings: Genetic and exposure-history diversity was limited by the small donor number.

Trimming removed 4 bases at V and 2 bases at J, with 12 bases between. Germline assignment: CDR1 MNHNS and CDR2 SASEGT. The CDR3 has 16 residues. TCRdb's copy holds only in-frame clones and misses some; the assay was immunoSEQ multiplex PCR. The sample has about 1 million clones; about 76% are singletons. To note about this clone: The target antigen is unknown.

The chain combines TRBV6-1 with TRBJ2-6; no clear D. This clonotype was sampled from a young man in good health. Source material: memory CD4+ T cells sorted from blood. This sample's subset: CD45RA-negative fraction. The CDR3 DNA follows: TGTGCCAGCAGTGGCCGGCGGCCAACTGGGGCCAACGTCCTGACTTTC. Residues: CASSGRRPTGANVLTF.